The 9 T cell receptor beta chains below all came from one sample that was sequenced in a study of blood T cell repertoires in COVID-19. The assay was immunoSEQ multiplex PCR, and TCRdb's table has in-frame clones only and misses some. The repertoire has under 250,000 clones, about 86% of them found once; the top ten carry roughly 6.3%. The sequencing input was peripheral blood. These receptors originate from a man in his 60s with acute or convalescent COVID-19.

The chain uses TRBV12-3 or TRBV12-4 and TRBJ2-4, with TRBD2 as a possible D gene (5 bases). V gave up 5 bases and J gave up 9 bases, with 8 bases separating them. CDR3 size: 11 residues. In DNA, the CDR3 is TGTGCCAGCAGTCCCGGGATCATTCAGTACTTC. This encodes CASSPGIIQYF.

V is TRBV7-3 and J is TRBJ2-5; D might be TRBD2 (6 bases). Deletions cut 2 bases from V and 5 bases from J, with 9 bases between. This CDR3 has 13 amino acids. From germline, CDR1 is SGHTA and CDR2 FQGTGA. This CDR3 is CASSLGRRETQYF. The CDR3 bases are TGTGCCAGCAGCTTAGGGAGGCGGGAGACCCAGTACTTC.

V and J are TRBV5-1 and TRBJ2-2; 10 nucleotides line up with TRBD1. The CDR3 length is 16 residues. Unmatched junction bases numbered 9, after V lost 5 bases and J lost 5 bases. Germline V gene data show CDR1 as SGHRS and CDR2 as YFSETQ. CDR3: CASSMGRQGATGELFF. In nucleotides, the CDR3 is TGCGCCAGCAGTATGGGGAGACAGGGGGCAACCGGGGAGCTGTTTTTT.

This chain uses TRBV5-1 with TRBJ1-6; possible D gene TRBD1, 5 bases. The CDR3 totals 13 residues. The V end lost 6 bases, the J end lost 8 bases, and 12 bases lay between the germline ends. Germline CDR1 SGHRS, CDR2 YFSETQ. The CDR3 DNA is TGCGCCAGCACCGTCGACAGAGATTCACCCCTCCACTTT. Protein sequence: CASTVDRDSPLHF.

The rearrangement uses TRBV4-1 and TRBJ2-5; D unclear. V was pared by 0 bases and J by 5 bases, with 13 bases between. The CDR3 loop spans 15 amino acids. Per the germline V gene, CDR1 is MGHRA and CDR2 is YSYEKL. CDR3 residues: CASSQDTALIETQYF. For the CDR3, the DNA is TGCGCCAGCAGCCAAGATACAGCCTTGATTGAGACCCAGTACTTC.

The rearrangement uses TRBV7-9 and TRBJ2-2; 9 bases map to TRBD1. V dropped 6 bases and J dropped 11; count of bases not matched to a gene: 13. CDR1 and CDR2 (germline): SEHNR, FQNEAQ (reference sequence). The CDR3 has 15 residues. The CDR3 sequence is CASRSRDREVGELFF. The CDR3 bases are TGTGCCAGCAGGTCCCGGGACAGGGAAGTCGGAGAGCTGTTTTTT.

The gene calls are TRBV11-2 and TRBJ2-7, with 9 bases fitting TRBD2. This CDR3 contains 17 residues. Germline CDR1 is SGHAT and CDR2 is FQNNGV. V lost 1 base and J lost 5; bases outside the gene matches: 12. The chain's CDR3 is CASSLVGGRARRNEQYF. The DNA of the CDR3 is TGTGCCAGCAGCTTAGTAGGCGGGAGGGCGAGGAGAAACGAGCAGTACTTC.

Of note for this clone: One end of the junction varies from germline; a read error may be responsible. The gene calls are TRBV18 and TRBJ1-5; 9 bases map to TRBD1. Germline V gene sequence: CDR1 KGHSH, CDR2 LQKENI. The CDR3 covers 14 residues. This chain's CDR3 is CASSPTGGKQPQHF. As DNA, the CDR3 is TGTGCCAGCTCGCCTACAGGGGGCAAGCAGCCCCAGCATTTT.

The chain combines TRBV30 with TRBJ1-1; 7 bases agree with TRBD1. The CDR3 extends over 15 amino acids. In germline, CDR1 is GTSNPN, CDR2 SVGIG (reference sequence). Unmatched junction bases numbered 6, after V lost 1 base and J lost 1 base. CDR3 coding DNA: TGTGCCTGGAGTGCCCCCGACAGGGCGAACACTGAAGCTTTCTTT. Its protein is CAWSAPDRANTEAFF.